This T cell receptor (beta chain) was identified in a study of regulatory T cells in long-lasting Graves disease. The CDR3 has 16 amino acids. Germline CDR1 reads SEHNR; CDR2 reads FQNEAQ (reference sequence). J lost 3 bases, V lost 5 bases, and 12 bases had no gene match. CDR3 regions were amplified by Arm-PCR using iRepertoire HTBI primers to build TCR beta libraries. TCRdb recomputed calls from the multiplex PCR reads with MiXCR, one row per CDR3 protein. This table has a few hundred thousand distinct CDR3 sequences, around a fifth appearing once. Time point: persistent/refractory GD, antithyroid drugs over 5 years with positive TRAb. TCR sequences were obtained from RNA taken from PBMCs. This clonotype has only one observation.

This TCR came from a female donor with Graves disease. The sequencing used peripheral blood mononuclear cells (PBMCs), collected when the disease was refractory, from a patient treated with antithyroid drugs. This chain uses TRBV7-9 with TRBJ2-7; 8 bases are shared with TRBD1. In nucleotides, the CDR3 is TGTGCCAGCAGCCCAGCCCAGACAGGGGCTCTCTACGAGCAGTACTTC. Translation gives CASSPAQTGALYEQYF.